This is a list of T cell receptor beta chains from one sample in a study of blood T cell repertoires in COVID-19. Profiled with immunoSEQ multiplex PCR; TCRdb holds only in-frame clones, not every one. The sample lists 350,000 or so clones; around 90% were seen once. The material sequenced was peripheral blood. These receptors all stem from a man younger than 30 with active or convalescent COVID-19. CDR3s include the opening cysteine and the closing phenylalanine or tryptophan. A D gene is named only where the DNA matches it firmly. Clone size is not always given. Where it is, it says once, few, many or a class for expanded clones.

clone_size j_call d_call v_call cdr3_nt cdr3_aa
once TRBJ2-3 NA TRBV19 TGTGCCAGTACGGCAGGCGGCACAGATACGCAGTATTTT CASTAGGTDTQYF
NA TRBJ1-5 TRBD1 TRBV30 TGTGCCTGGTCCTCGGGACAGGGGAGCAATCAGCCCCAGCATTTT CAWSSGQGSNQPQHF
NA TRBJ1-2 TRBD1 TRBV28 TGTGCCAGCAGTACCGGGACAGGGGGCTACACCTTC CASSTGTGGYTF
NA TRBJ1-2 TRBD1 TRBV25-1 TGTGCCAGCAGTGACGCAGGGGGCTACTATGGCTACACCTTC CASSDAGGYYGYTF
NA TRBJ1-5 NA TRBV6-5 TGTGCCAGCGGCCGGGGTAATCAGCCCCAGCATTTT CASGRGNQPQHF
NA TRBJ2-2 NA TRBV19 TGTGCCAGCTCCGGGAGCTGGGGCGGGGAGCTGTTTTTT CASSGSWGGELFF
few TRBJ1-1 NA TRBV3-1/TRBV3-2 TGTGCCAGCAGCCAAGAGGCGGGGAACACTGAAGCTTTCTTT CASSQEAGNTEAFF
NA TRBJ2-3 NA TRBV11-2 TGTGCCAGCAGCTTAATTACCCAGGGAGATACGCAGTATTTT CASSLITQGDTQYF
NA TRBJ1-6 NA TRBV29-1 TGCAGCGTTGTAGTAAGCTCCTATAATTCACCCCTCCACTTT CSVVVSSYNSPLHF
few TRBJ1-1 NA TRBV5-6 TGTGCCAGCAGCGAAGGACAGTTTGAAGCTTTCTTT CASSEGQFEAFF
few TRBJ2-7 TRBD2 TRBV3-1/TRBV3-2 TGTGCCAGCAGCCAAGAATCCGCGCAAGCGGGAGGTCGGTACGAGCAGTACTTC CASSQESAQAGGRYEQYF
once TRBJ1-2 TRBD1 TRBV3-1/TRBV3-2 TGTGCCAGCAGCCATCTACAGGGGGCGCGGGGCTACACCTTC CASSHLQGARGYTF
NA TRBJ2-7 TRBD1 TRBV4-1 TGCGCCAGCAGCCAGAGGCGAAAGGACAGGGGGCCCTACGAGCAGTACTTC CASSQRRKDRGPYEQYF
NA TRBJ2-1 NA TRBV5-1 TGCGCCAGCAGCTTGATGACAGGCGGTGAGCAGTTCTTC CASSLMTGGEQFF
once TRBJ1-1 NA TRBV19 TGTGCCAGTAGTACCAACAGGGAAGCTTTCTTT CASSTNREAFF
NA TRBJ1-2 NA TRBV4-2 TGTGCCAGCAGCCAAATGGACCAGGGGAACTATGGCTACACCTTC CASSQMDQGNYGYTF
NA TRBJ1-5 NA TRBV4-2 TGTGCCAGCAGCCAATTTGACAAGAATCAGCCCCAGCATTTT CASSQFDKNQPQHF
NA TRBJ1-6 TRBD1 TRBV4-1 TGCGCCAGCAGCACCCTGGACAGGGAAATATTGGCCCTCCACTTT CASSTLDREILALHF
NA TRBJ1-5 TRBD1 TRBV3-1/TRBV3-2 TGTGCCAGCAGCCAGGGACAGGGCGAAAATCAGCCCCAGCATTTT CASSQGQGENQPQHF
NA TRBJ1-1 TRBD1 TRBV5-8 TGTGCCAGCAGCTTGGGACAGGGGGATTGGACTGAAGCTTTCTTT CASSLGQGDWTEAFF
NA TRBJ1-1 NA TRBV5-5 TGTGCCAGCAGCATAAGACAGTACACTGAAGCTTTCTTT CASSIRQYTEAFF
once TRBJ2-7 TRBD2 TRBV4-1 TGCGCCAGCTCCGGGACTATGGAACCCTACGAGCAGTACTTC CASSGTMEPYEQYF
NA TRBJ2-7 TRBD1 TRBV6-6 TGTGCCAGCAGAAGACAGGGGACAGGGTCAGGAGAGCAGTACTTC CASRRQGTGSGEQYF
NA TRBJ2-1 TRBD1 TRBV6-5 TGTGCCAGCAGCCCGGACAGGGGAACCTACAATGAGCAGTTCTTC CASSPDRGTYNEQFF
few TRBJ1-5 NA TRBV11-2 TGTGCCAGCAGCATCGATCTCGGAGTACAGCCCCAGCATTTT CASSIDLGVQPQHF
NA TRBJ2-7 TRBD1 TRBV5-6 TGTGCCAGCAGCCCCTGGGGACAGTCCCTGACCTACGAGCAGTACTTC CASSPWGQSLTYEQYF
NA TRBJ2-7 NA TRBV19 TGTGCCAGTAGTATGGGACAAGGGGCCTACGAGCAGTACTTC CASSMGQGAYEQYF
few TRBJ1-5 NA TRBV24-1 TGTGCCACCGGAATCCGGGGAAGTGGGGATCAGCCCCAGCATTTT CATGIRGSGDQPQHF
NA TRBJ1-3 NA TRBV7-6 TGTGCCAGCAGCCCCAATCCACCAGGGGCTGGAAACACCATATATTTT CASSPNPPGAGNTIYF
NA TRBJ1-2 NA TRBV28 TGTGCCGTTTCCGCCACAGCCTTGTTGAAGTCCCGCTTC CAVSATALLKSRF
NA TRBJ2-6 TRBD1 TRBV19 TGTGCCAGTAGTATGACAGGGTCTGGGGCCAACGTGCTGACTTTC CASSMTGSGANVLTF
NA TRBJ2-1 NA TRBV7-9 TGTGCCAGCAGCTTACCGAGTACCTACAATGAGCAGTTCTTC CASSLPSTYNEQFF
NA TRBJ2-3 TRBD2 TRBV9 TGTGCCAGCAGCCGAGGACTAGCCGGCACAGATACGCAGTATTTT CASSRGLAGTDTQYF
NA TRBJ2-3 TRBD1 TRBV25-1 TGTGCCAGCAGCGGGGACAGGAGCCCAGATACGCAGTATTTT CASSGDRSPDTQYF
once TRBJ1-1 TRBD1 TRBV6-2/TRBV6-3 TGTGCCAGCAGTTACCCGACAGGGGGCTCCCATTTGAACACTGAAGCTTTCTTT CASSYPTGGSHLNTEAFF
NA TRBJ1-4 TRBD1 TRBV27 TGTGCCAGCAGTCTCAAGACAGGGAATGAAAAACTGTTTTTT CASSLKTGNEKLFF
NA TRBJ2-2 NA TRBV5-1 TGCGCCAGCAGCTTGGTAAACGGGAACACCGGGGAGCTGTTTTTT CASSLVNGNTGELFF
NA TRBJ1-5 TRBD1 TRBV7-2 TGTGCCAGCAGACCAGGGGGCTATAATCAGCCCCAGCATTTT CASRPGGYNQPQHF
NA TRBJ1-6 TRBD1 TRBV2 TGTGCCAGCAGACGGGACAGTCACAACTCCTATAATTCACCCCTCCACTTT CASRRDSHNSYNSPLHF
NA TRBJ1-4 NA TRBV7-9 TGTGCCAGCATGGGCAGGTCCGGCACTAATGAAAAACTGTTTTTT CASMGRSGTNEKLFF
NA TRBJ2-1 TRBD2 TRBV29-1 TGCAGCGTTGAAATGAGGACTAGCGGATACAATGAGCAGTTCTTC CSVEMRTSGYNEQFF
NA TRBJ1-2 TRBD1 TRBV6-5 TGTGCCAGCACCAGGGGACAGGGGGATGGCTACACCTTC CASTRGQGDGYTF
NA TRBJ1-6 TRBD1 TRBV30 TGTGCCTGGAGTAGGACAGGGACTGATTCACCCCTCCACTTT CAWSRTGTDSPLHF
NA TRBJ1-1 TRBD1 TRBV7-6 TGTGCCAGCAGCTTAGCCTCGGACAGGGGGCCCGAAGCGAAGACTGAAGCTTTCTTT CASSLASDRGPEAKTEAFF
NA TRBJ1-1 NA TRBV27 TGTGCCAGCAGTTGGGGCGGGGCGGCTGAAGCTTTCTTT CASSWGGAAEAFF
NA TRBJ1-4 NA TRBV4-3 TGCGCCAGCAGCCAAGTATACACAGGGAATAATGAAAAACTGTTTTTT CASSQVYTGNNEKLFF
NA TRBJ2-2 NA TRBV28 TGTGCCAGCAGTTTCGGACATGCGGACGGGGAGCTGTTTTTT CASSFGHADGELFF
NA TRBJ2-7 TRBD2 TRBV7-2 TGTGCCAGCAGCAGGGGACTAGCGGCCACAAGCTCCTACGAGCAGTACTTC CASSRGLAATSSYEQYF
NA TRBJ1-6 NA TRBV5-1 TGCGCCAGCAGCACCGGGTCGTCCCCTTCACCCCTCCACTTT CASSTGSSPSPLHF
NA TRBJ2-1 NA TRBV9 TGTGCCAGCAGCGTAGGGCTAGTCTCCTACAATGAGCAGTTCTTC CASSVGLVSYNEQFF
NA TRBJ2-1 NA TRBV4-3 TGCGCCAGCAGCCAAGACCGAGACAATGAGCAGTTCTTC CASSQDRDNEQFF
NA TRBJ2-2 TRBD2 TRBV30 TGTGCCTGGAGTCTTTCGTTTACTAGCGGGTACACCGGGGAGCTGTTTTTT CAWSLSFTSGYTGELFF
NA TRBJ1-4 TRBD1 TRBV30 TGTGCCTGGAAGAGGGGGCGGGGTGAAAAACTGTTTTTT CAWKRGRGEKLFF
once TRBJ2-1 TRBD2 TRBV4-2 TGTGCCAGCAGCCGAGAGGGCGGACTAGCGGGGGGAGAGTACAATGAGCAGTTCTTC CASSREGGLAGGEYNEQFF
NA TRBJ1-4 TRBD1 TRBV9 TGTGCCAGCAGCCCTTCCCCGGGACAGCTTAATGAAAAACTGTTTTTT CASSPSPGQLNEKLFF
NA TRBJ1-2 TRBD1 TRBV4-1 TGCGCCAGCAGCCAAGATGGACAGGGTGGCTATGGCTACACCTTC CASSQDGQGGYGYTF
NA TRBJ1-2 NA TRBV4-2 TGTGCCAGCAGCCTATTGCGGGAGCCAGCTAACTATGGCTACACCTTC CASSLLREPANYGYTF
once TRBJ2-7 TRBD1 TRBV28 TGTGCCAGCAGTTTAAAGTTACTGACAGGGAAGTATGAGCAGTACTTC CASSLKLLTGKYEQYF
NA TRBJ1-6 TRBD1 TRBV7-6 TGTGCCAGCAGCCCCAGGACAGGAAATAATTCACCCCTCCACTTT CASSPRTGNNSPLHF
NA TRBJ1-6 TRBD1 TRBV5-5 TGTGCCAGCACCGTATTCCCATCGGGACAGGCTAGTTCACCCCTCCACTTT CASTVFPSGQASSPLHF